What follows are 19 T cell receptor beta chains derived from one specimen sequenced in a study of CD8 T cells in ankylosing spondylitis. TCRdb itself ran the 5' RACE reads through MiXCR, one entry per CDR3 protein. The sample consists of 350,000 or so distinct CDR3 sequences, around a tenth of them appearing once. The sequenced sample was blood, either unsorted or a sorted T cell fraction (not recorded which). These receptors originate from a female donor with ankylosing spondylitis or in good health (not recorded which).

By sample share, this clonotype is medium-sized. This chain joins TRBV5-1 and TRBJ2-7; D may be TRBD1 (6 bases). The CDR3 extends over 16 amino acids. V lost 2 bases to trimming and J lost 3 bases, with 18 bases between them. CDR1 SGHRS and CDR2 YFSETQ come from the germline V gene. The CDR3 region has the DNA TGCGCCAGCAGCTTATCAGGGGACCCGACTTTCTACGAGCAGTACTTC. It specifies CASSLSGDPTFYEQYF.

In this sample, this clonotype turned up a few times. V usage is TRBV3-1 and J usage is TRBJ1-3; no clear D. Trimming removed 3 bases from V and 0 bases from J, with 12 bases in between. Germline loops: CDR1 LGHDT, CDR2 YNNKEL (reference sequence). This CDR3 spans 16 amino acids. CDR3: CASSHPDLYSGNTIYF. The DNA of the CDR3 is TGTGCCAGCAGCCATCCGGACCTTTACTCTGGAAACACCATATATTTT.

This clonotype was observed a handful of times. The CDR3 bases are TGTGCCATCAGCTCCGGGCCAAAAGAGACCCAGTACTTC. Translated: CAISSGPKETQYF. This chain connects TRBV10-3 to TRBJ2-5; D not resolved. The ends were cut back, 6 bases at V and 3 bases at J, with 11 bases in the middle. Germline values: CDR1 ENHRY, CDR2 SYGVKD. The length of the CDR3 is 13 residues.

This clonotype was recorded many times. This chain joins TRBV4-1 and TRBJ2-5; D uncertain. The CDR3 is made up of 14 amino acids. V was cut by 0 bases and J by 2 bases, with 7 bases left in between. Germline V lookup: CDR1 MGHRA, CDR2 YSYEKL. CDR3 residues: CASSQDQRQETQYF. CDR3 bases: TGCGCCAGCAGCCAAGATCAACGGCAAGAGACCCAGTACTTC.

The V and J genes are TRBV18 and TRBJ2-2; D is possibly TRBD1 (6 bases). Trimming removed 4 bases at V and 6 bases at J, with 30 bases between. Germline lookup yields CDR1 KGHSH and CDR2 LQKENI. The CDR3 length is 20 residues. The CDR3 protein is CASSRRQDWLSPNLAGELFF. Here the CDR3 DNA reads TGTGCCAGCTCACGACGACAGGATTGGCTCTCCCCAAATCTGGCCGGGGAGCTGTTTTTT. Full variable domain (outside the CDR3, taken from reference TRBV18 and TRBJ2-2): NAGVMQNPRHLVRRRGQEARLRCSPMKGHSHVYWYRQLPEEGLKFMVYLQKENIIDESGMPKERFSAEFPKEGPSILRIQQVVRGDSAAYFCASSRRQDWLSPNLAGELFFGEGSRLTVL.

This clonotype was counted once. V gene TRBV30 combines with J gene TRBJ2-3; TRBD1 aligns across 8 bases. The V gene's germline CDR1 is GTSNPN and CDR2 SVGIG (reference sequence). V shed 0 bases, J shed 6 bases, and the junction held 8 bases outside the gene matches. CDR3 size: 15 residues. CDR3 protein: CAWSVRQGARDTQYF. CDR3 nucleotides: TGTGCCTGGAGTGTACGCCAGGGGGCGAGGGATACGCAGTATTTT. The full variable domain, its missing parts supplied by reference TRBV30 and TRBJ2-3, is SQTIHQWPATLVQPVGSPLSLECTVEGTSNPNLYWYRQAAGRGLQLLFYSVGIGQISSEVPQNLSASRPQDRQFILSSKKLLLSDSGFYLCAWSVRQGARDTQYFGPGTRLTVL.

The rearrangement uses TRBV5-1 and TRBJ2-3; D is possibly TRBD2 (6 bases). The CDR3 has 15 residues. Germline V lookup: CDR1 SGHRS, CDR2 YFSETQ. V lost 6 bases and J lost 0, with 14 bases in between. CDR3: CASTQGGRSTDTQYF. The DNA for the CDR3 is TGCGCCAGCACGCAGGGAGGCCGAAGCACAGATACGCAGTATTTT.

The chain uses TRBV5-1 and TRBJ2-1; D might be TRBD1 (7 bases). Trimming left V 4 bases short and J 6 bases short, with 17 bases between. The CDR3 extends over 15 amino acids. Germline CDR1 and CDR2: SGHRS and YFSETQ. The CDR3 region has the DNA TGCGCCAGCAGCATGGACAGGAGGGTTGCCAATGAGCAGTTCTTC. As protein: CASSMDRRVANEQFF.

This clonotype was counted at least ten times. J is TRBJ1-5 and V is TRBV7-2, with D hard to call. Germline loops: CDR1 SGHTA, CDR2 FQGNSA. The V gene lost 2 bases and the J gene lost 7 bases, with 15 bases spanning the gap. The CDR3 is made up of 15 amino acids. The CDR3 here is CASSLSQSFGQPQHF. As DNA, the CDR3 is TGTGCCAGCAGCTTATCCCAATCGTTTGGGCAGCCCCAGCATTTT.

This clonotype was recorded many times. V is TRBV27 and J is TRBJ2-1, with 7 bases aligning to TRBD1. CDR1 is MNHEY, CDR2 SMNVEV, per germline (reference sequence). This CDR3 region has 17 residues. J lost 4 bases, V lost 5 bases, and 14 bases had no gene match. CDR3 sequence (DNA): TGTGCCAGCAGTCATAACCGAATCCGGGACAGTTACAATGAGCAGTTCTTC. Translated, it gives CASSHNRIRDSYNEQFF.

In this sample, this clonotype turned up many times. CDR3 coding DNA: TGCGCCAGCAGCCTTGAGCGGGGGGCTTTCGATACGCAGTATTTT. It codes for CASSLERGAFDTQYF. The chain carries TRBV5-1 and TRBJ2-3; TRBD2 matches at 9 bases. The trim removed 4 bases at V and 6 bases at J, leaving 9 bases unmatched. This CDR3 contains 15 residues. CDR1 is SGHRS, CDR2 YFSETQ, per germline.

In its sample, this clonotype was seen a few times. The rearrangement links TRBV7-8 to TRBJ2-5, with a tentative D call TRBD1 (6 bases). Germline lookup yields CDR1 SGHVS and CDR2 FQNEAQ. The CDR3 runs to 13 residues. V was clipped by 1 base and J by 3 bases, with 6 bases between them. CDR3 sequence: CASSLDREETQYF. CDR3 coding DNA: TGTGCCAGCAGCTTAGACAGGGAAGAGACCCAGTACTTC.

This chain joins TRBV20-1 and TRBJ2-7, with D maybe TRBD2 (6 bases). Per germline, CDR1 DFQATT and CDR2 SNEGSKA (reference sequence). V was trimmed by 5 bases and J by 5 bases, leaving 19 bases between them. This CDR3 spans 14 amino acids. CDR3 coding DNA: TGCAGTGCTCCACGAGTGGAGGGAGCCCACGAGCAGTACTTC. This translates into CSAPRVEGAHEQYF.

This clonotype has ten or more counts. The gene calls are TRBV12-3 or TRBV12-4 and TRBJ1-3; D gene ambiguous. The CDR3 is 13 residues long. V was shortened by 6 bases and J by 4 bases, with 10 bases between the two germline ends. For the CDR3, the DNA is TGTGCCAGCAGCCAGTCTTTAGGAAACACCATATATTTT. Its translation is CASSQSLGNTIYF.

Of note for this clonotype: A much larger clone lies a single base off, so this may be a read error. The chain has TRBV30 and TRBJ2-4; 8 bases match TRBD1. The CDR3 is made up of 12 amino acids. Germline CDR1 is GTSNPN and CDR2 is SVGIG (reference sequence). The CDR3 sequence: CASSTGGNIQSF. The CDR3 bases are TGTGCCTCCAGCACAGGGGGGAACATTCAGTCCTTC.

The chain's CDR3 is CASSLRDGQETQYF. CDR3 coding DNA: TGTGCCAGCAGCCTGCGGGACGGGCAAGAGACCCAGTACTTC. This chain connects TRBV3-1 to TRBJ2-5; TRBD2 is a possible D gene (6 bases). The V end was cut by 4 bases, the J end by 2 bases, with 11 bases between. Germline CDR1 reads LGHDT; CDR2 reads YNNKEL (reference sequence). This CDR3 is 14 amino acids long.

This clonotype came up many times. The gene calls are TRBV12-3 or TRBV12-4 and TRBJ1-6; TRBD1 matches 9 bases. The CDR3 extends over 12 amino acids. DNA for the CDR3: TGTGGGTCGGGACAGGGTAATTCACCCCTCCACTTT. Translation: CGSGQGNSPLHF.

This clonotype was detected many times. This chain joins TRBV9 and TRBJ2-2; TRBD2 aligns across 9 bases. This CDR3 contains 14 residues. The junction had 3 bases not matched to a gene; V was cut back by 0 bases and J by 9 bases. The germline V gene has CDR1 SGDLS and CDR2 YYNGEE. The CDR3 coding sequence is TGTGCCAGCAGCGTAGACCCTAGCGGGAGGGAGCTGTTTTTT. This sequence encodes CASSVDPSGRELFF.

This clonotype was observed many times. V is TRBV5-1 and J is TRBJ2-5; D is unclear. This CDR3 is 16 amino acids long. In germline, CDR1 is SGHRS, CDR2 YFSETQ. V gave up 0 bases and J gave up 5 bases, with 17 bases separating them. The CDR3 DNA follows: TGCGCCAGCAGCTTGGGGGTCGGTGGATCGACGGAGACCCAGTACTTC. It codes for CASSLGVGGSTETQYF.